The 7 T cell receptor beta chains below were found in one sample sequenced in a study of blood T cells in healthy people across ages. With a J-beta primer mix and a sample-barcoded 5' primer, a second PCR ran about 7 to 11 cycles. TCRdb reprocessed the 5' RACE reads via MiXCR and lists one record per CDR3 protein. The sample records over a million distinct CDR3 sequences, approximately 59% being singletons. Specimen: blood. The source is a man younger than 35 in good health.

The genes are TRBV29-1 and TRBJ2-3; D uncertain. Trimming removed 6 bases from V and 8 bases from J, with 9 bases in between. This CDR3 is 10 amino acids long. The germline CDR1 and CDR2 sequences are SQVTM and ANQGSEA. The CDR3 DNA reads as TGCAGCGTAAACCCTGGTACGCAGTATTTT. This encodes CSVNPGTQYF.

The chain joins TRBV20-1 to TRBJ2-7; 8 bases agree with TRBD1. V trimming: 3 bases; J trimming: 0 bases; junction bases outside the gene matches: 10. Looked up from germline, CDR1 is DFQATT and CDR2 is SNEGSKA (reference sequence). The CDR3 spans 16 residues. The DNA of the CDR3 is TGCAGTGCTAGGAGGCGTCGCGGACAGGGCTCCTACGAGCAGTACTTC. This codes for CSARRRRGQGSYEQYF.

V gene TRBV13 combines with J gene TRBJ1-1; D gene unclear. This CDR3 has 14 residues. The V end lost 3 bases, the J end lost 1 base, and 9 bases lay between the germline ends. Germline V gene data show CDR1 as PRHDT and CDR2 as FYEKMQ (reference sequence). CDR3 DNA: TGTGCCAGCAGCTTTACCGTAGGGAACACTGAAGCTTTCTTT. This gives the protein CASSFTVGNTEAFF.

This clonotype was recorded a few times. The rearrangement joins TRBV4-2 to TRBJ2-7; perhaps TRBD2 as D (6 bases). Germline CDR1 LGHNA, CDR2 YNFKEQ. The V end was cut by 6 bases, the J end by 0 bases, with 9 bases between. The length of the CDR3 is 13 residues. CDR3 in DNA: TGTGCCAGCAGGGCGGGGAACTCCTACGAGCAGTACTTC. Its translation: CASRAGNSYEQYF.

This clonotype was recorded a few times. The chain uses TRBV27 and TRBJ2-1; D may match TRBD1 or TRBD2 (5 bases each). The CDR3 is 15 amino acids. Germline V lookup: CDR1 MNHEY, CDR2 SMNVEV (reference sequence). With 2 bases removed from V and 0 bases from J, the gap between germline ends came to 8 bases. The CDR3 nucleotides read TGTGCCAGCAGTTTAGGGGGAACCTCCTACAATGAGCAGTTCTTC. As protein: CASSLGGTSYNEQFF.

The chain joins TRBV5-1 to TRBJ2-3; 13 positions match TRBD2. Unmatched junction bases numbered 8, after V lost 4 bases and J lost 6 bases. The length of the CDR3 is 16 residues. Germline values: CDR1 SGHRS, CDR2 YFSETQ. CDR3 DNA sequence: TGCGCCAGCAGCGTGGGACTAGCGGGACTAGCGGATACGCAGTATTTT. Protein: CASSVGLAGLADTQYF.

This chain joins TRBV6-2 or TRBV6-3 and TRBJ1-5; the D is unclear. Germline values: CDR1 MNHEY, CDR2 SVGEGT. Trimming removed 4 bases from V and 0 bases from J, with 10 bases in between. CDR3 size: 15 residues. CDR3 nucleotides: TGTGCCAGCAGTTTCCCTGGCGATAGCAATCAGCCCCAGCATTTT. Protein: CASSFPGDSNQPQHF.